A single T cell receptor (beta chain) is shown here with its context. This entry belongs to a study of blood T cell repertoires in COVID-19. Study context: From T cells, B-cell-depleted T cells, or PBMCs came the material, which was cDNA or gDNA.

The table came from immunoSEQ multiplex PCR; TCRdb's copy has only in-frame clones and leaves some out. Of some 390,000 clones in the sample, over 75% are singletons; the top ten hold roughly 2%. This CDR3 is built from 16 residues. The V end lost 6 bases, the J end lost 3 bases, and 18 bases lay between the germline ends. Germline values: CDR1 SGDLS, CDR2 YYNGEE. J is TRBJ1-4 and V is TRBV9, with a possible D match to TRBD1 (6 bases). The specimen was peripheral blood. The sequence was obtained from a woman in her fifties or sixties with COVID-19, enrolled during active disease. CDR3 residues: CASTGTPGSANEKLFF. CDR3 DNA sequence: TGTGCCAGCACAGGGACACCGGGGTCGGCTAATGAAAAACTGTTTTTT.